This T cell receptor (beta chain) came from a study of blood T cell repertoires in COVID-19. V lost 5 bases to trimming and J lost 3 bases, with 16 bases between them. Germline lookup yields CDR1 GTSNPN and CDR2 SVGIG (reference sequence). The CDR3 has 14 residues. Repertoires were generated with immunoSEQ multiplex PCR, while TCRdb's copy carries only in-frame clones and drops some. The sample lists about 170,000 clones, approximately 83% occurring once. Sequenced material: peripheral blood. The receptor was derived from a woman of 80 years or more with acute or convalescent COVID-19. The rearrangement uses TRBV30 and TRBJ1-2; D remains unclear. The CDR3 loop reads CAWGPGSGYYGYTF. Here the CDR3 DNA reads TGTGCCTGGGGGCCCGGTTCGGGATACTATGGCTACACCTTC. Together with reference TRBV30 and TRBJ1-2, the CDR3 gives the full variable domain: SQTIHQWPATLVQPVGSPLSLECTVEGTSNPNLYWYRQAAGRGLQLLFYSVGIGQISSEVPQNLSASRPQDRQFILSSKKLLLSDSGFYLCAWGPGSGYYGYTFGSGTRLTVV.